The clone carrying this TCR beta chain was recorded a few times. The CDR3 runs to 16 residues. V shed 0 bases and J 6 bases; nucleotides not matched to a gene: 6. Germline CDR1 reads SGHTA; CDR2 reads FQGNSA. This specimen comes from a study of blood T cell repertoires in COVID-19. Overall study: Acute-phase and convalescent COVID-19 samples originated in the United States, Italy and Spain. Sample material is recorded as cDNA or gDNA derived from T cells, B-cell-depleted T cells, or PBMCs.

Authors' processing steps: Reference gene primer amplification yielded estimated nucleated cell counts. Libraries were prepared by immunoSEQ multiplex PCR; TCRdb keeps only in-frame clonotypes and omits some of them. For V, J and clone size, that table is used; D and trimming come from the DNA. Of 35,000 to 45,000 clones listed, more than 70% were seen once; the top ten hold less than 40%. The TCR comes from a man in his fifties or sixties with acute or convalescent COVID-19. The specimen sequenced was peripheral blood. J is TRBJ1-1 and V is TRBV7-2; 11 bases are a match to TRBD1. CDR3 sequence (DNA): TGTGCCAGCAGCTTAGCCCGGACAGGGGGCTGGGCTGAAGCTTTCTTT. Translating it yields CASSLARTGGWAEAFF.